These T cell receptor beta chains were read from a single sample in a study of beta chain features in type 1 diabetes. Profiled with immunoSEQ multiplex PCR; TCRdb holds only in-frame clones, not every one. Altogether about 390,000 clones are present, 9.6% being singletons, with the ten largest covering over 0.45%. Sequencing input: central memory CD4+ T cells from blood. All receptors come from a man younger than 40 with type 1 diabetes. Both conserved end residues are part of each CDR3. Fields, in order: D gene, clone size, J gene, V gene, CDR3 protein, CDR3 DNA. D genes are given only for firm matches. Clone sizes are given selectively: once, few, many, or a class where the clone is expanded.

>NA|few|TRBJ2-2|TRBV4-2
CASSQESGSNTGELFF
TGTGCCAGCAGCCAAGAGAGCGGGTCGAACACCGGGGAGCTGTTTTTT
>NA|NA|TRBJ1-1|TRBV7-3
CASSFSGQEAFF
TGTGCCAGCAGCTTTTCAGGGCAAGAAGCTTTCTTT
>TRBD2|NA|TRBJ2-5|TRBV5-1
CASSTNPAGGPAAQYF
TGCGCCAGCAGCACCAACCCAGCGGGAGGGCCCGCGGCCCAGTACTTC
>NA|few|TRBJ2-2|TRBV7-2
CASSLGSSVGELFF
TGTGCCAGCAGCTTAGGTAGCTCGGTCGGGGAGCTGTTTTTT
>NA|few|TRBJ1-3|TRBV10-3
CASRSTGSGNTIYF
TGTGCCAGCAGGAGCACAGGGTCTGGAAACACCATATATTTT
>NA|NA|TRBJ2-5|TRBV29-1
CSVLGTSGFETQYF
TGCAGCGTTCTCGGGACTTCAGGTTTTGAGACCCAGTACTTC
>NA|few|TRBJ2-1|TRBV7-9
CASSLAQTTNEQFF
TGTGCCAGCAGCTTAGCCCAAACGACGAATGAGCAGTTCTTC
>TRBD2|few|TRBJ2-1|TRBV7-2
CASSRRGLAGRGSYNEQFF
TGTGCCAGCAGCCGAAGGGGACTAGCGGGAAGGGGCTCCTACAATGAGCAGTTCTTC
>NA|NA|TRBJ1-1|TRBV18
CASSSPGQVNTEAFF
TGTGCCAGCTCATCACCGGGACAAGTTAACACTGAAGCTTTCTTT
>NA|few|TRBJ2-1|TRBV15
CATSRDQLYNEQFF
TGTGCCACCAGCAGAGATCAGCTTTACAATGAGCAGTTCTTC
>NA|NA|TRBJ1-2|TRBV28
CASSAKDYGYTF
TGTGCCAGCAGTGCAAAGGATTATGGCTACACCTTC
>TRBD1|NA|TRBJ2-7|TRBV7-2
CASSGQGTSYEQYF
TGTGCCAGCAGCGGACAGGGGACCTCCTACGAGCAGTACTTC
>NA|NA|TRBJ1-3|TRBV30
CAWSTAPGNTIYF
TGTGCCTGGAGTACAGCGCCTGGAAACACCATATATTTT
>NA|NA|TRBJ1-3|TRBV7-2
CASSETGGGNTIYF
TGTGCCAGCAGCGAGACAGGTGGAGGAAACACCATATATTTT
>NA|NA|TRBJ2-5|TRBV7-9
CASSRDLETQYF
TGTGCCAGCAGCCGGGACTTGGAGACCCAGTACTTC
>NA|NA|TRBJ1-5|TRBV5-4
CASSFQAGAESQPQHF
TGTGCCAGCAGCTTCCAGGCGGGGGCGGAATCTCAGCCCCAGCATTTT
>NA|NA|TRBJ2-5|TRBV2
CASSGTFLEETQYF
TGTGCCAGCAGTGGGACTTTCCTCGAAGAGACCCAGTACTTC
>TRBD2|few|TRBJ2-1|TRBV11-2
CASSLVSSGSVSYNEQFF
TGTGCCAGCAGCTTAGTGTCTAGCGGGAGTGTTTCCTACAATGAGCAGTTCTTC
>NA|few|TRBJ2-1|TRBV7-2
CASSLEFYNSASYNEQFF
TGTGCCAGCAGCTTAGAATTTTATAACAGCGCGTCCTACAATGAGCAGTTCTTC
>TRBD2|few|TRBJ2-7|TRBV30
CAWSTSGIREQYF
TGTGCCTGGAGCACGAGCGGGATCCGCGAGCAGTACTTC
>NA|NA|TRBJ2-7|TRBV7-7
CASSPTGTYEQYF
TGTGCTAGCAGCCCCACCGGAACCTACGAGCAGTACTTC
>NA|NA|TRBJ2-3|TRBV4-2
CASSQARSGSSTDTQYF
TGTGCCAGCAGCCAAGCAAGAAGCGGGTCCAGCACAGATACGCAGTATTTT
>NA|few|TRBJ2-7|TRBV4-3
CASSQEGMGAYEQYF
TGCGCCAGCAGCCAAGAAGGGATGGGGGCCTACGAGCAGTACTTC
>NA|few|TRBJ2-1|TRBV7-8
CASSPGREYNEQFF
TGTGCCAGCAGCCCTGGGCGGGAATACAATGAGCAGTTCTTC
>NA|few|TRBJ1-1|TRBV25-1
CASSESGKGRKTEAFF
TGTGCCAGCAGTGAATCGGGGAAGGGCCGTAAAACTGAAGCTTTCTTT
>NA|few|TRBJ1-2|TRBV27
CASSPGRGWDYGYTF
TGTGCCAGTTCCCCGGGCCGGGGGTGGGACTATGGCTACACCTTC
>NA|NA|TRBJ2-7|TRBV6-6
CASSPPAYEQYF
TGTGCCAGCAGCCCCCCCGCCTACGAGCAGTACTTC
>NA|few|TRBJ1-4|TRBV2
CASSPRGTNEKLFF
TGTGCCAGCAGTCCGAGGGGGACTAATGAAAAACTGTTTTTT
>NA|few|TRBJ2-7|TRBV28
CASSSDEGAYEQYF
TGTGCCAGCAGTAGCGATGAGGGGGCCTACGAGCAGTACTTC
>NA|NA|TRBJ2-5|TRBV10-3
CAISDRETQQETQYF
TGTGCCATCAGTGATCGGGAAACTCAACAAGAGACCCAGTACTTC
>NA|NA|TRBJ2-1|TRBV25-1
CASSGGWGNEQFF
TGTGCCAGCAGTGGTGGGTGGGGGAATGAGCAGTTCTTC
>TRBD2|NA|TRBJ2-5|TRBV6-6
CASIRTSGTSETQYF
TGTGCCAGCATAAGGACTAGCGGGACCTCGGAGACCCAGTACTTC
>TRBD2|NA|TRBJ2-2|TRBV28
CASSSQREGIGELFF
TGTGCCAGCAGTTCCCAGCGGGAGGGCATCGGGGAGCTGTTTTTT
>TRBD2|NA|TRBJ2-3|TRBV2
CASSGRTDTQYF
TGTGCCAGCAGCGGGAGGACAGATACGCAGTATTTT
>NA|many|TRBJ1-1|TRBV5-8
CASSLTTGGNTEAFF
TGTGCCAGCAGTTTGACGACCGGAGGGAACACTGAAGCTTTCTTT
>NA|NA|TRBJ1-5|TRBV6-5
CASSYGSNQPQHF
TGTGCCAGCAGTTACGGTAGCAATCAGCCCCAGCATTTT
>NA|many|TRBJ2-2|TRBV5-6
CASSLGSRQMTGELFF
TGTGCCAGCAGCTTGGGTAGTAGGCAGATGACCGGGGAGCTGTTTTTT
>NA|few|TRBJ1-5|TRBV28
CASSMNRDQPQHF
TGTGCCAGCAGTATGAACAGGGATCAGCCCCAGCATTTT
>NA|many|TRBJ2-5|TRBV6-1
CASSETRSYQETQYF
TGTGCCAGCAGTGAAACCAGGTCGTACCAAGAGACCCAGTACTTC
>TRBD2|NA|TRBJ2-5|TRBV4-2
CASSQDHSGRAGETQYF
TGTGCCAGCAGCCAAGACCATAGCGGGAGGGCCGGGGAGACCCAGTACTTC
>TRBD2|few|TRBJ2-3|TRBV19
CASTIAGATDTQYF
TGTGCCAGTACCATAGCGGGAGCCACAGATACGCAGTATTTT
>TRBD1|few|TRBJ1-5|TRBV6-9
CASSYPARPGQGEDQPQHF
TGTGCCAGCAGTTATCCCGCTAGACCCGGACAGGGAGAGGATCAGCCCCAGCATTTT
>NA|many|TRBJ2-1|TRBV11-1
CASSLNGVSNEQFF
TGTGCCAGCAGCTTGAATGGGGTCTCAAATGAGCAGTTCTTC
>NA|few|TRBJ1-1|TRBV15
CATSAITKGNTEAFF
TGTGCCACCAGCGCAATCACAAAAGGGAACACTGAAGCTTTCTTT
>NA|many|TRBJ2-3|TRBV21-1
CASSGDTQYF
TGTGCCAGCAGTGGAGATACGCAGTATTTT
>NA|few|TRBJ2-3|TRBV7-6
CASSLTGITQYF
TGTGCCAGCAGTCTTACAGGGATCACGCAGTATTTT
>NA|NA|TRBJ1-5|TRBV6-1
CASRPGANQPQHF
TGTGCCAGCAGGCCAGGGGCCAATCAGCCCCAGCATTTT
>NA|many|TRBJ2-3|TRBV28
CASSLFADTQYF
TGTGCCAGCAGTTTATTCGCAGATACGCAGTATTTT
>NA|NA|TRBJ2-3|TRBV7-2
CASSLRREDTQYF
TGTGCCAGCAGCTTACGCAGGGAAGATACGCAGTATTTT